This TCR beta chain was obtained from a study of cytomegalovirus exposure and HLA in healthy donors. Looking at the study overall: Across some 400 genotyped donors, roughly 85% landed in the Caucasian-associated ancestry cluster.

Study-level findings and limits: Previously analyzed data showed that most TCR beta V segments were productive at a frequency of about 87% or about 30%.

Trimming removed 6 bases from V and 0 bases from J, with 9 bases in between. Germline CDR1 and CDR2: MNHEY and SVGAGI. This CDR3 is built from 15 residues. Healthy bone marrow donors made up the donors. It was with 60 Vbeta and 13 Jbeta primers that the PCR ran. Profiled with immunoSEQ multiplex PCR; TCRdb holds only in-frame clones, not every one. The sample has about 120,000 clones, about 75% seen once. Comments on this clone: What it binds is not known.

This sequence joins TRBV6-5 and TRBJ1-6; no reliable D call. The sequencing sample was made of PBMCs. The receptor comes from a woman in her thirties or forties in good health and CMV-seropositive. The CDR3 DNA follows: TGTGCCAGCAGCCCAGCGAGCTCCTATAATTCACCCCTCCACTTT. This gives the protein CASSPASSYNSPLHF.